Listed below are T cell receptor beta chains from one sample, sequenced in a study of CD8+ T cells in alopecia areata. Data came from immunoSEQ multiplex PCR; TCRdb stores just in-frame clones and leaves some out. The sample has some 200,000 clones, 60% to 70% seen once; the top ten hold approximately 3.4%. The sequencing used CD4+ T cells sorted from blood, collected at week 4, from a patient treated with tofacitinib. Receptors originate from a human donor with alopecia areata. The CDR3 runs from the conserved cysteine through the conserved F or W. A D gene is named only where the DNA matches it firmly. The size of a clone is reported for some rows only, either as once, few or many, or as a class for expanded clones.

j_call: TRBJ2-2
d_call: TRBD2
v_call: TRBV19
clone_size: NA
cdr3_aa: CASSKTSGGIGELFF
cdr3_nt: TGTGCCAGTAGTAAAACTAGCGGGGGGATTGGGGAGCTGTTTTTT

j_call: TRBJ2-5
d_call: TRBD2
v_call: TRBV28
clone_size: NA
cdr3_aa: CASRGTQRGTQETQYF
cdr3_nt: TGTGCCAGCAGGGGAACACAGCGGGGTACCCAAGAGACCCAGTACTTC

j_call: TRBJ1-5
d_call: NA
v_call: TRBV30
clone_size: NA
cdr3_aa: CAWSPGQWNQPQHF
cdr3_nt: TGTGCCTGGAGTCCGGGGCAGTGGAATCAGCCCCAGCATTTT

j_call: TRBJ1-5
d_call: NA
v_call: TRBV20-1
clone_size: NA
cdr3_aa: CSAVDQPQHF
cdr3_nt: TGCAGTGCTGTGGATCAGCCCCAGCATTTT

j_call: TRBJ2-1
d_call: NA
v_call: TRBV20-1
clone_size: NA
cdr3_aa: CSAEILDEQFF
cdr3_nt: TGCAGCGCCGAAATACTCGATGAGCAGTTCTTC

j_call: TRBJ2-4
d_call: TRBD1
v_call: TRBV29-1
clone_size: NA
cdr3_aa: CSVGTGENIQYF
cdr3_nt: TGCAGCGTTGGGACAGGGGAAAACATTCAGTACTTC

j_call: TRBJ1-1
d_call: TRBD1
v_call: TRBV28
clone_size: few
cdr3_aa: CASRTGTGSTEAFF
cdr3_nt: TGTGCCAGCAGAACCGGGACAGGGAGCACTGAAGCTTTCTTT

j_call: TRBJ2-3
d_call: TRBD2
v_call: TRBV5-1
clone_size: NA
cdr3_aa: CASSLELAGAPTDTQYF
cdr3_nt: TGCGCCAGCAGCTTGGAGCTAGCGGGGGCTCCCACAGATACGCAGTATTTT

j_call: TRBJ2-5
d_call: TRBD1
v_call: TRBV5-1
clone_size: NA
cdr3_aa: CASSAQGGQETQYF
cdr3_nt: TGCGCCAGCAGCGCACAGGGGGGCCAAGAGACCCAGTACTTC

j_call: TRBJ1-6
d_call: NA
v_call: TRBV30
clone_size: NA
cdr3_aa: CAWSTGTDDSPLHF
cdr3_nt: TGTGCCTGGAGTACCGGGACCGATGATTCACCCCTCCACTTT

j_call: TRBJ2-3
d_call: NA
v_call: TRBV7-2
clone_size: NA
cdr3_aa: CASSRSGGTDTQYF
cdr3_nt: TGTGCCAGCAGCCGCTCCGGGGGCACAGATACGCAGTATTTT

j_call: TRBJ1-1
d_call: NA
v_call: TRBV2
clone_size: NA
cdr3_aa: CASSPPGTPGAEAFF
cdr3_nt: TGTGCCAGCTCCCCTCCTGGGACTCCGGGGGCCGAAGCTTTCTTT

j_call: TRBJ1-1
d_call: NA
v_call: TRBV27
clone_size: NA
cdr3_aa: CASSFQGSTTEAFF
cdr3_nt: TGTGCCAGCAGTTTCCAGGGGTCGACCACTGAAGCTTTCTTT

j_call: TRBJ2-2
d_call: NA
v_call: TRBV7-6
clone_size: NA
cdr3_aa: CASSPGQVTTGELFF
cdr3_nt: TGTGCCAGCAGCCCAGGTCAAGTTACCACCGGGGAGCTGTTTTTT

j_call: TRBJ1-1
d_call: NA
v_call: TRBV27
clone_size: NA
cdr3_aa: CASSDTGRITMNTEAFF
cdr3_nt: TGTGCCAGCAGCGATACGGGACGGATAACCATGAACACTGAAGCTTTCTTT

j_call: TRBJ2-7
d_call: NA
v_call: TRBV5-1
clone_size: few
cdr3_aa: CASSLGATGEQYF
cdr3_nt: TGCGCCAGCAGCTTGGGGGCTACTGGAGAGCAGTACTTC

j_call: TRBJ1-3
d_call: TRBD1
v_call: TRBV25-1
clone_size: NA
cdr3_aa: CASSVNTGTGSGNTIYF
cdr3_nt: TGTGCCAGCAGTGTAAATACCGGGACAGGGTCCGGAAACACCATATATTTT

j_call: TRBJ2-3
d_call: NA
v_call: TRBV11-2
clone_size: NA
cdr3_aa: CASSLPGADTQYF
cdr3_nt: TGTGCCAGCAGCCTTCCAGGGGCAGATACGCAGTATTTT

j_call: TRBJ1-5
d_call: NA
v_call: TRBV29-1
clone_size: few
cdr3_aa: CSVAGKRDQPQHF
cdr3_nt: TGCAGCGTGGCAGGGAAGAGGGATCAGCCCCAGCATTTT

j_call: TRBJ2-3
d_call: NA
v_call: TRBV7-9
clone_size: NA
cdr3_aa: CASSAAIPPDTQYF
cdr3_nt: TGTGCCAGCAGTGCGGCCATACCCCCAGATACGCAGTATTTT

j_call: TRBJ2-1
d_call: TRBD2
v_call: TRBV25-1
clone_size: NA
cdr3_aa: CASSEHGTRYNEQFF
cdr3_nt: TGTGCCAGCAGTGAACACGGGACTAGATACAATGAGCAGTTCTTC

j_call: TRBJ2-3
d_call: NA
v_call: TRBV6-5
clone_size: NA
cdr3_aa: CASTPRDKSTDTQYF
cdr3_nt: TGTGCCAGCACCCCCCGGGACAAGAGCACAGATACGCAGTATTTT

j_call: TRBJ1-5
d_call: NA
v_call: TRBV6-6
clone_size: few
cdr3_aa: CASSYGQGTDQPQHF
cdr3_nt: TGTGCCAGCAGTTATGGGCAGGGAACGGATCAGCCCCAGCATTTT

j_call: TRBJ1-2
d_call: NA
v_call: TRBV4-1
clone_size: NA
cdr3_aa: CASRPAGQRLYGYTF
cdr3_nt: TGCGCCAGCAGACCCGCGGGACAACGGCTCTATGGCTACACCTTC

j_call: TRBJ2-2
d_call: NA
v_call: TRBV29-1
clone_size: NA
cdr3_aa: CSVGWTGELFF
cdr3_nt: TGCAGCGTAGGATGGACCGGGGAGCTGTTTTTT

j_call: TRBJ1-2
d_call: NA
v_call: TRBV7-2
clone_size: NA
cdr3_aa: CASSSALEGGYTF
cdr3_nt: TGTGCCAGCAGCTCAGCCCTGGAGGGGGGCTACACCTTC

j_call: TRBJ2-1
d_call: TRBD2
v_call: TRBV28
clone_size: NA
cdr3_aa: CASSSTSGALNEQFF
cdr3_nt: TGTGCCAGCAGTTCGACTAGCGGGGCTCTCAATGAGCAGTTCTTC

j_call: TRBJ2-5
d_call: TRBD2
v_call: TRBV6-1
clone_size: once
cdr3_aa: CASSGPSPGLAGVYQETQYF
cdr3_nt: TGTGCCAGCAGTGGACCAAGTCCGGGACTAGCGGGGGTTTACCAAGAGACCCAGTACTTC

j_call: TRBJ2-7
d_call: TRBD1
v_call: TRBV7-2
clone_size: few
cdr3_aa: CASSPAAGGGYEQYF
cdr3_nt: TGTGCCAGCAGCCCCGCGGCAGGGGGCGGCTACGAGCAGTACTTC

j_call: TRBJ2-5
d_call: NA
v_call: TRBV5-4
clone_size: NA
cdr3_aa: CASSSLGAKGEETQYF
cdr3_nt: TGTGCCAGCAGCTCGTTGGGGGCCAAGGGAGAAGAGACCCAGTACTTC

j_call: TRBJ2-5
d_call: NA
v_call: TRBV30
clone_size: NA
cdr3_aa: CAWSVSGETQYF
cdr3_nt: TGTGCCTGGAGTGTAAGTGGAGAGACCCAGTACTTC

j_call: TRBJ1-2
d_call: TRBD1
v_call: TRBV9
clone_size: NA
cdr3_aa: CASSVAHTGADGYTF
cdr3_nt: TGTGCCAGCAGCGTAGCCCACACAGGGGCCGATGGCTACACCTTC

j_call: TRBJ1-2
d_call: NA
v_call: TRBV28
clone_size: many
cdr3_aa: CASRGSTYGYTF
cdr3_nt: TGTGCCAGCAGAGGCTCCACCTATGGCTACACCTTC

j_call: TRBJ1-2
d_call: NA
v_call: TRBV30
clone_size: NA
cdr3_aa: CAWRTSGAWDYGYTF
cdr3_nt: TGTGCCTGGAGGACTTCAGGGGCGTGGGACTATGGCTACACCTTC

j_call: TRBJ2-1
d_call: TRBD2
v_call: TRBV5-1
clone_size: NA
cdr3_aa: CASREGLAAVYNEQFF
cdr3_nt: TGCGCCAGCAGGGAGGGACTAGCGGCGGTCTACAATGAGCAGTTCTTC